This T cell receptor (beta chain) comes out of a study of post-analysis software for immune sequencing data. Prepared TCR beta cDNA libraries contained unique molecular identifiers. MiXCR, applied by TCRdb to the PCR reads, yields one record per CDR3 protein. The table includes around 200,000 distinct CDR3 sequences, 25% to 35% detected once. The study's findings and limits: The F measure placed samples prepared in the same batch into strongly shared clusters.

Ten or more counts support this clonotype. Its antigen is currently unknown. Sequencing input: blood. This clonotype originated in a girl under 18 with multiple sclerosis.

CDR3 DNA: TGTGCCAGCAATCATCAGGGACTTGCCCCCTACGAGCAGTACTTC. This translates into CASNHQGLAPYEQYF. The chain couples TRBV2 to TRBJ2-7; D may be TRBD2 (6 bases). Trimming pared 7 bases from V and 2 bases from J, leaving 18 bases between. The CDR3 contains 15 residues. Germline lookup yields CDR1 SNHLY and CDR2 FYNNEI.